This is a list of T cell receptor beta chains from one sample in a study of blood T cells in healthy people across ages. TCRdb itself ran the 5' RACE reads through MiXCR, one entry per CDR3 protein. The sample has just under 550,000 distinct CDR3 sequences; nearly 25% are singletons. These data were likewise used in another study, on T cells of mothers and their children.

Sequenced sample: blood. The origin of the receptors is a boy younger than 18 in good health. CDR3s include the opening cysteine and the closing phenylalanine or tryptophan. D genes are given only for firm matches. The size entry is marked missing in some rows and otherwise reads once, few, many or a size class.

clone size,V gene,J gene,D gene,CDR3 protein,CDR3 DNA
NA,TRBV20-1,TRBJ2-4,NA,CSASEPLLAKNIQYF,TGCAGTGCTAGTGAGCCACTCCTAGCCAAAAACATTCAGTACTTC
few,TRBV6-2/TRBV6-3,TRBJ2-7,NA,CASRGREVIFRSEQYF,TGTGCCAGCAGGGGAAGAGAAGTAATCTTTCGCTCCGAGCAGTACTTC
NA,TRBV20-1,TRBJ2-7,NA,CSAVTGRSLTRYEQYF,TGCAGTGCCGTGACAGGAAGGTCTTTAACTCGCTACGAGCAGTACTTC
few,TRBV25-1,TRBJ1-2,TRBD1,CASGQGEDGYTF,TGTGCCAGCGGACAGGGGGAGGATGGCTACACCTTC
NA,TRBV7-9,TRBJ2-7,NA,CASSPRHLLGYEQYF,TGTGCCAGCAGCCCACGACACCTCCTGGGGTACGAGCAGTACTTC
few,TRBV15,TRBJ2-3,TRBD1,CATSKGQGDTDTQYF,TGTGCCACCAGCAAAGGACAGGGGGACACAGATACGCAGTATTTT
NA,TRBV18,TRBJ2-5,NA,CASQGTGQVRETQYF,TGTGCCAGCCAGGGGACCGGCCAGGTTCGCGAGACCCAGTACTTC
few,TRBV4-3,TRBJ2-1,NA,CASSHGADTYNEQFF,TGCGCCAGCAGCCATGGAGCCGACACCTACAATGAGCAGTTCTTC
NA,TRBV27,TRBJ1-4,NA,CASSRVRNEKLFF,TGTGCCAGCAGCCGGGTCCGAAATGAAAAACTGTTTTTT
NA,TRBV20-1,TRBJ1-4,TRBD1,CSASGTANEKLFF,TGCAGTGCTTCCGGGACAGCTAATGAAAAACTGTTTTTT
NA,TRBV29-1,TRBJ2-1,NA,CSGLGVNEQFF,TGCAGCGGCCTGGGGGTAAATGAGCAGTTCTTC
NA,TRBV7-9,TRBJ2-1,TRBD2,CASSIGLAGWGEQFF,TGTGCCAGCAGCATCGGACTAGCGGGGTGGGGTGAGCAGTTCTTC
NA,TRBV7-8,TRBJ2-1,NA,CASSLGFGGEQFF,TGTGCCAGCAGCTTAGGGTTTGGGGGAGAGCAGTTCTTC
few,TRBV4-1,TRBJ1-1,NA,CASSQAPNRRYTEAFF,TGCGCCAGCAGCCAAGCACCAAACAGACGCTACACTGAAGCTTTCTTT
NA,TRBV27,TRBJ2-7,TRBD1,CASSLTGTEFYEQYF,TGTGCCAGCAGTTTAACCGGGACAGAGTTTTACGAGCAGTACTTC
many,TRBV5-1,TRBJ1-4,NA,CASSRSENEKLFF,TGCGCCAGCAGCAGGTCGGAGAATGAAAAACTGTTTTTT
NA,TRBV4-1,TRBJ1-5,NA,CASSQESGYRVSNQPQHF,TGCGCCAGCAGCCAAGAATCGGGGTACAGGGTCAGCAATCAGCCCCAGCATTTT
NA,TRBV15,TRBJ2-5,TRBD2,CATSTKLPGTSGKRNQETQYF,TGTGCCACCAGCACTAAACTTCCCGGGACTAGCGGGAAGAGGAATCAAGAGACCCAGTACTTC
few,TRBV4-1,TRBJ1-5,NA,CASSQVPGVDNQPQHF,TGCGCCAGCAGCCAAGTCCCAGGGGTGGACAATCAGCCCCAGCATTTT
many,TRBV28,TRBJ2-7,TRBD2,CASRIGLPGGEQYF,TGTGCCAGCAGAATTGGACTCCCGGGGGGGGAGCAGTACTTC
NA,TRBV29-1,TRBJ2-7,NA,CSVEVDGLSYEQYF,TGCAGCGTTGAAGTTGATGGTTTGTCCTACGAGCAGTACTTC
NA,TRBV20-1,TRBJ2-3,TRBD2,CSAPLAGFTDTQYF,TGCAGTGCTCCCTTAGCGGGATTCACAGATACGCAGTATTTT
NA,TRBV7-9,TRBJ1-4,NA,CASSLRQAPGNEKLFF,TGTGCCAGCAGCCTCAGACAGGCCCCGGGTAATGAAAAACTGTTTTTT
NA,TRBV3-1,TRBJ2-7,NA,CASSPAGTYEQYF,TGTGCCAGCAGTCCGGCCGGAACCTACGAGCAGTACTTC
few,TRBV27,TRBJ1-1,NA,CASSGFTEAFF,TGTGCCAGCAGTGGGTTTACTGAAGCTTTCTTT
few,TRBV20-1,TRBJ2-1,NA,CSVDLVNEQFF,TGCAGTGTTGATTTGGTCAATGAGCAGTTCTTC
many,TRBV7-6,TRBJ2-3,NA,CASSLGGPSTDTQYF,TGTGCCAGCAGCTTGGGGGGCCCTAGTACAGATACGCAGTATTTT